These T cell receptor beta chains were read from a single sample in a study of T cells expressing NK-cell markers. No DNA is given; TCRdb re-called the 5' RACE reads and lists each CDR3 protein once. The data include a few hundred thousand distinct CDR3 sequences; the top ten clones carry roughly 5.2%. Material for sequencing was blood T cells: a sorted CD56 or NKG2C T cell subset, CD4+ or CD8+ T cells, or bulk PBMC T cells (not recorded which). These receptor sequences come from a man between 18 and 69 years old in good health. Both conserved end residues are part of each CDR3. The order of the fields is J gene, V gene, CDR3 length, CDR3 protein.

J: TRBJ2-6
V: TRBV30
length: 15
CDR3: CAWSVRDSGANVLTF

J: TRBJ1-2
V: TRBV6-2/TRBV6-3
length: 13
CDR3: CASSYRQDSGYTF

J: TRBJ1-1
V: TRBV2
length: 13
CDR3: CASKGGMNTEAFF

J: TRBJ2-7
V: TRBV12-3/TRBV12-4
length: 15
CDR3: CASSRRGSSLYEQYF

J: TRBJ2-1
V: TRBV7-9
length: 15
CDR3: CASSLVRGSYNEQFF

J: TRBJ2-1
V: TRBV14
length: 12
CDR3: CASSQAGRGRFF

J: TRBJ1-6
V: TRBV20-1
length: 14
CDR3: CSASATGEGYTLHF

J: TRBJ1-1
V: TRBV12-3/TRBV12-4
length: 15
CDR3: CASSRSDSLNTEAFF

J: TRBJ2-1
V: TRBV6-6
length: 11
CDR3: CASSYERGQFF

J: TRBJ2-1
V: TRBV20-1
length: 14
CDR3: CSATGTSGGFEQFF

J: TRBJ2-1
V: TRBV11-2
length: 14
CDR3: CASSSLAGFNEQFF

J: TRBJ2-7
V: TRBV29-1
length: 15
CDR3: CSVGVGGQGISEQYF

J: TRBJ1-1
V: TRBV7-9
length: 13
CDR3: CASSTQGGSEAFF

J: TRBJ2-3
V: TRBV9
length: 16
CDR3: CASSVGLAGATDTQYF

J: TRBJ1-2
V: TRBV29-1
length: 13
CDR3: CSVDRDGNYGYTF

J: TRBJ2-1
V: TRBV6-4
length: 15
CDR3: CASSPGGGGNNEQFF

J: TRBJ1-5
V: TRBV20-1
length: 13
CDR3: CSAGDRVPQPQHF

J: TRBJ1-2
V: TRBV10-3
length: 13
CDR3: CAISVGAHYGYTF

J: TRBJ2-1
V: TRBV7-7
length: 14
CDR3: CASSFVPRYNEQFF

J: TRBJ2-1
V: TRBV10-3
length: 17
CDR3: CAISEKRFGTANNEQFF

J: TRBJ1-2
V: TRBV11-2
length: 13
CDR3: CASSSQSVGGYTF

J: TRBJ1-6
V: TRBV7-8
length: 17
CDR3: CASSLARGTGLGSPLHF

J: TRBJ2-3
V: TRBV20-1
length: 15
CDR3: CSAKRAGGSTDTQYF

J: TRBJ2-5
V: TRBV7-8
length: 13
CDR3: CATSSGGAETQYF

J: TRBJ2-3
V: TRBV5-1
length: 15
CDR3: CASSILAARSDTQYF

J: TRBJ2-3
V: TRBV5-1
length: 14
CDR3: CASRRRGDTDTQYF

J: TRBJ2-7
V: TRBV19
length: 15
CDR3: CASSQMGTGRLEQYF

J: TRBJ2-1
V: TRBV18
length: 13
CDR3: CASSPLGTDEQFF

J: TRBJ1-2
V: TRBV5-6
length: 15
CDR3: CASSLWSAGRYGYTF

J: TRBJ2-5
V: TRBV6-2/TRBV6-3
length: 16
CDR3: CASRKLLAGAQETQYF

J: TRBJ2-3
V: TRBV7-9
length: 14
CDR3: CASSPGTVTDTQYF

J: TRBJ1-2
V: TRBV19
length: 16
CDR3: CASSTNSGTVKNGYTF

J: TRBJ1-6
V: TRBV7-8
length: 15
CDR3: CASRQGVPYNSPLHF